This TCR beta chain was sequenced during a study of blood T cell repertoires in COVID-19. Study-level background: COVID-19 samples from acute and convalescent phases originated in the United States, Italy and Spain. T cells, B-cell-depleted T cells, or PBMCs provided the cDNA or gDNA that served as material.

This CDR3 comprises 18 residues. V lost 5 bases, J lost 5 bases, and 14 bases stayed unmatched. Germline loops: CDR1 PRHDT, CDR2 FYEKMQ (reference sequence). As processed by the authors: For nucleated cells, counts were estimated from reference gene primer amplification. Assay: immunoSEQ multiplex PCR; the TCRdb copy retains only in-frame clones and omits some. V, J and clone size are taken as reported in that table, and D and trimming were inferred from the DNA itself. The profile covers 240,000 or so clones, with about 86% appearing a single time and roughly 3% taken by the ten largest. The clonotype originates from a woman aged 25-40 years who had recovered from COVID-19. Sample: peripheral blood. The chain links TRBV13 to TRBJ2-2; 10 bases are shared with TRBD1. The CDR3 DNA is TGTGCCAGCAGCCCCCTGGACAGGGGGGAAGGAGAGACCGGGGAGCTGTTTTTT. This translates into CASSPLDRGEGETGELFF.